Each of the 13 T cell receptor beta chains below was sequenced from the same sample in a study of T-cell reconstitution after alpha-beta-depleted transplantation in children. Construction of the TCRbeta library involved unique molecular identifiers. MiXCR was run by TCRdb on the PCR reads, yielding one entry per CDR3 protein. The table has about 580,000 distinct CDR3 sequences, roughly 23% seen once. The sequencing here drew on PBMCs, mostly from graft donor cells, taken 360 days after TCRalphabeta/CD19-depleted stem cell transplant. Receptors originate from a boy in the first two years of life who had a stem cell transplant for acute myeloid leukemia, so the T cells may come from the graft donor.

CDR3 sequence (DNA): TGTGCCAGCAAGGGGGGGAGCACAGATACGCAGTATTTT. Its translation is CASKGGSTDTQYF. The J gene is TRBJ2-3, the V gene TRBV7-3; a possible D gene is TRBD2 (7 bases). The CDR3 length is 13 residues. The V end lost 7 bases, the J end lost 0 bases, and 8 bases lay between the germline ends. Germline assignment: CDR1 SGHTA and CDR2 FQGTGA.

The sample holds many counts of this clonotype. This chain links TRBV28 with TRBJ2-7, with 8 bases identical to TRBD2. CDR3 length: 13 residues. Germline V gene lookup returns CDR1 MDHEN and CDR2 SYDVKM. Trimming at V came to 5 bases and at J to 3 bases, leaving 3 bases not matched to a gene. CDR3 bases: TGTGCCAGCAGTGCGAGCGGGGGCTACGAGCAGTACGTC. This codes for CASSASGGYEQYV.

This clonotype was seen at least ten times. The CDR3 spells CSARGMDEGWPQHF. CDR3 bases: TGCAGTGCTAGAGGCATGGACGAGGGATGGCCCCAGCATTTT. This chain connects TRBV20-1 to TRBJ1-5; D call uncertain. CDR3 length: 14 residues. Germline V gene sequence: CDR1 DFQATT, CDR2 SNEGSKA (reference sequence). Trimming took 1 base from V and 9 from J, leaving 16 bases between them.

This clonotype was seen a handful of times. This chain uses TRBV11-2 with TRBJ2-7; 9 positions match TRBD1. V dropped 1 base and J dropped 3; count of bases not matched to a gene: 7. In germline, CDR1 is SGHAT, CDR2 FQNNGV. The length of the CDR3 is 16 residues. The CDR3 bases are TGTGCCAGCAGCTTAGCTTGGGACAGGGTTGTCTACGAGCAGTACGTC. This gives the protein CASSLAWDRVVYEQYV.

The rearrangement links TRBV5-4 to TRBJ1-3; 9 nucleotides align to TRBD1. CDR3 length equals 15 residues. Trimming took 4 bases from V and 4 from J; bases not matched to a gene: 6. Germline assignment: CDR1 SGHNT and CDR2 YYREEE (reference sequence). CDR3 amino acids: CASSAGTGRGNTIYF. The CDR3 DNA is TGTGCCAGCAGCGCTGGGACAGGGCGAGGAAACACCATATATTTT.

This chain uses TRBV7-3 with TRBJ2-1; D may be TRBD2 (6 bases). With 5 bases removed from V and 6 bases from J, the gap between germline ends came to 14 bases. Germline CDR1 SGHTA, CDR2 FQGTGA. The CDR3 extends over 14 amino acids. In DNA form, the CDR3 reads TGTGCCAGCAGCCCTTCGGGGACTTCCAATGAGCAGTTCTTC. This codes for CASSPSGTSNEQFF.

This clonotype was recorded a few times. This chain connects TRBV6-1 to TRBJ1-5; perhaps TRBD1 as D (6 bases). Germline values: CDR1 MNHNS, CDR2 SASEGT. Trimming shortened V by 11 bases and J by 7 bases, and 24 bases separated the two germline ends. This CDR3 has 15 amino acids. The DNA for the CDR3 is TGTGCCGTCGTAGGGTCAGGGGCTGCCGGGCAGCCCCAGCATTTT. Encoded protein: CAVVGSGAAGQPQHF.

Many counts were recorded for this clonotype. The genes are TRBV5-1 and TRBJ2-7; D might be TRBD1 (5 bases). The CDR3 has 14 residues. The V gene lost 4 bases and the J gene lost 3 bases, with 14 bases spanning the gap. The germline V gene encodes CDR1 SGHRS and CDR2 YFSETQ. CDR3 region: CASSTQDGHYEQYF. Here the CDR3 DNA reads TGCGCCAGCAGCACACAGGACGGGCACTACGAGCAGTACTTC.

The chain uses TRBV20-1 and TRBJ2-3, with 8 bases lining up with TRBD2. The length of the CDR3 is 15 residues. Germline V lookup: CDR1 DFQATT, CDR2 SNEGSKA (reference sequence). V lost 5 bases to trimming and J lost 2 bases; unmatched junction nucleotides: 9. The CDR3 here is CSAPPGGHYTDTQYF. CDR3 in DNA: TGCAGTGCTCCCCCGGGGGGGCATTACACAGATACGCAGTATTTT.

This clonotype was counted many times. This chain uses TRBV20-1 with TRBJ1-1; D not resolved. The CDR3 runs 11 residues. V lost 5 bases to trimming and J lost 0 bases, with 4 bases between them. Germline CDR1 reads DFQATT; CDR2 reads SNEGSKA (reference sequence). The CDR3 DNA reads TGCAGTGCTTGGATGAACACTGAAGCTTTCTTT. Protein sequence: CSAWMNTEAFF.

This chain uses TRBV12-3 or TRBV12-4 with TRBJ2-4; possibly TRBD1 for D (6 bases). Trimming took off 6 bases at V and 3 bases at J, with 6 bases between the two ends. The CDR3 is 12 residues long. Here the CDR3 reads CASSRGKNIQYF. CDR3 nucleotides: TGTGCCAGCAGCAGGGGCAAAAACATTCAGTACTTC.

The chain employs TRBV12-3 or TRBV12-4 and TRBJ2-5, with D maybe TRBD2 (5 bases). The CDR3 runs to 14 residues. V gave up 6 bases and J gave up 3 bases, with 14 bases separating them. The CDR3, as DNA: TGTGCCAGCAGCAACCCACTAGAAGAAGAGACCCAGTACTTC. Protein sequence: CASSNPLEEETQYF.

The CDR3 bases are TGCGCCAGCAGCCAAGATCTGGAAGTAGACCCACAAGAGACCCAGTACTTC. The encoded protein is CASSQDLEVDPQETQYF. The chain has TRBV4-3 and TRBJ2-5; D unclear. Germline CDR1 is LGHNA and CDR2 is YSLEER. The ends were cut back, 0 bases at V and 2 bases at J, with 16 bases in the middle. The CDR3 extends over 17 amino acids.